The following is a T cell receptor beta chain sequence with its context. This record comes from a study of identical twins. Via MiXCR, TCRdb re-called the 5' RACE reads, giving one row per CDR3 protein. Of some 1,600,000 distinct CDR3 sequences listed, about 30% were seen once; the top ten hold about 0.27%. Sequencing was performed on cord blood. The TCR comes from a newborn girl in good health.

The DNA of the CDR3 is TGCGCCAGCACGGGGGGGGCAAGGACAGATACGCAGTATTTT. Residues: CASTGGARTDTQYF. The gene calls are TRBV5-1 and TRBJ2-3; the match to TRBD2 covers 8 bases. V shed 6 bases and J 3 bases; nucleotides not matched to a gene: 6. The CDR3 consists of 14 residues. Germline-derived CDR1 and CDR2 are SGHRS and YFSETQ.